Listed here are 13 T cell receptor beta chains from one sample, sequenced in a study of cytomegalovirus exposure and HLA in healthy donors. Clones were sequenced by immunoSEQ multiplex PCR, and TCRdb holds only the in-frame ones, with some missing. The repertoire holds about 180,000 clones, with around 84% as singletons. Sequenced: PBMCs. The receptors were sampled from a man between 18 and 35 years old in good health and CMV-seropositive.

This chain connects TRBV5-1 to TRBJ2-5, with a weak D call TRBD1 (6 bases). V lost 5 bases and J 3 bases, leaving 17 bases between the germline ends. Germline V lookup: CDR1 SGHRS, CDR2 YFSETQ. This CDR3 is built from 15 residues. Here the CDR3 reads CASSQGHSGEETQYF. CDR3 nucleotide sequence: TGCGCCAGCAGTCAAGGACACTCAGGGGAAGAGACCCAGTACTTC.

The chain is built from TRBV7-9 and TRBJ2-1; D is possibly TRBD2 (5 bases). The CDR3 loop spans 16 amino acids. CDR1 is SEHNR and CDR2 is FQNEAQ in the germline V gene (reference sequence). V gave up 2 bases and J gave up 4 bases, with 15 bases separating them. Written as DNA, the CDR3 is TGTGCCAGCAGCTTAACCACTAGTCACCGTTACAATGAGCAGTTCTTC. It codes for CASSLTTSHRYNEQFF.

The V call is TRBV27, the J call TRBJ2-3; D might be TRBD2 (5 bases). Trimming left V 5 bases short and J 6 bases short, with 15 bases between. The germline CDR1 and CDR2 sequences are MNHEY and SMNVEV (reference sequence). The CDR3 spans 14 residues. CDR3: CASSLRGDLDTQYF. The CDR3 region has the DNA TGTGCCAGCAGTCTACGGGGAGATTTGGATACGCAGTATTTT.

CDR3: CASSETGGTYEQYF. The CDR3 nucleotides read TGTGCCAGCAGTGAAACAGGGGGCACGTACGAGCAGTACTTC. This chain connects TRBV6-9 to TRBJ2-7, with 9 bases identical to TRBD1. The V and J ends lost 5 bases and 4 bases, in that order; junction bases with no gene match: 6. CDR3 length: 14 residues. Germline lookup yields CDR1 MNHGY and CDR2 SVAAGI.

This clone has more than one count but fewer than ten. The chain combines TRBV7-9 with TRBJ2-1; the match to TRBD2 covers 7 bases. CDR1 SEHNR and CDR2 FQNEAQ come from the germline V gene (reference sequence). The V segment lost 3 bases and the J segment 8 bases; nucleotides outside the gene matches: 4. The CDR3 extends over 13 amino acids. The CDR3 DNA follows: TGTGCCAGCAGCTTGCGGGGAGGGGATGAGCAGTTCTTC. The encoded protein is CASSLRGGDEQFF.

The rearrangement joins TRBV27 to TRBJ2-3; D possibly corresponds to TRBD1 (5 bases). V lost 5 bases and J lost 6, with 18 bases in between. CDR1 is MNHEY, CDR2 SMNVEV, per germline (reference sequence). This CDR3 contains 15 residues. CDR3 in amino acids: CASSHIWTSPDTQYF. Written as DNA, the CDR3 is TGTGCCAGCAGTCACATCTGGACATCTCCCGATACGCAGTATTTT.

V is TRBV14 and J is TRBJ1-4; 9 bases fit TRBD1. V shed 10 bases, J shed 2 bases, and the junction held 8 bases outside the gene matches. Germline lookup yields CDR1 SGHDN and CDR2 FVKESK. The CDR3 spans 15 residues. The CDR3 DNA reads as TGTGCCAACGAGGACAGGGGTACGACTAATGAAAAACTGTTTTTT. This encodes CANEDRGTTNEKLFF. Full variable domain (outside the CDR3, taken from reference TRBV14 and TRBJ1-4): EAGVTQFPSHSVIEKGQTVTLRCDPISGHDNLYWYRRVMGKEIKFLLHFVKESKQDESGMPNNRFLAERTGGTYSTLKVQPAELEDSGVYFCANEDRGTTNEKLFFGSGTQLSVL.

This chain uses TRBV5-4 with TRBJ1-1, with TRBD1 identical over 10 bases. Germline CDR1 reads SGHNT; CDR2 reads YYREEE (reference sequence). V was pared by 4 bases and J by 5 bases, with 8 bases of the junction left unmatched. The CDR3 contains 15 residues. CDR3 coding DNA: TGTGCCAGCAGCCCGAAGGACAGGGGGGGGACTGAAGCTTTCTTT. Protein: CASSPKDRGGTEAFF.

This rearrangement joins TRBV6-6 to TRBJ1-5; D might be TRBD1 (6 bases). CDR1 MNHNY and CDR2 SVGAGI come from the germline V gene (reference sequence). This CDR3 is 14 amino acids long. The V end lost 3 bases, the J end lost 5 bases, and 11 bases lay between the germline ends. CDR3 sequence (DNA): TGTGCCAGCAGTTATTCGGGGGGCGATCAGCCCCAGCATTTT. It translates to CASSYSGGDQPQHF.

The rearrangement links TRBV27 to TRBJ2-3, with TRBD1 as a possible D gene (6 bases). CDR3 length equals 13 residues. V lost 4 bases, J lost 5 bases, and 10 bases lay in between. Germline CDR1 reads MNHEY; CDR2 reads SMNVEV (reference sequence). CDR3 nucleotide sequence: TGTGCCAGCAGTTCCCAGGGGAAAGATACGCAGTATTTT. It translates to CASSSQGKDTQYF.

This chain links TRBV18 with TRBJ2-2; no reliable D call. The germline CDR1 and CDR2 sequences are KGHSH and LQKENI. The germline V and J ends were trimmed by 0 bases and 1 base, with 6 bases remaining between them. This CDR3 is built from 15 residues. The CDR3 region has the DNA TGTGCCAGCTCACCACCGACAAGGAACACCGGGGAGCTGTTTTTT. Its translation is CASSPPTRNTGELFF.

The rearrangement joins TRBV28 to TRBJ2-7, with TRBD1 matching over 8 bases. The CDR3 consists of 13 residues. V trimming: 8 bases; J trimming: 3 bases; junction bases outside the gene matches: 6. CDR1 and CDR2 from the germline V gene are MDHEN and SYDVKM. The CDR3 DNA reads TGTGCCAGCTATAGGACAGGGATCTACGAGCAGTACTTC. Its translation is CASYRTGIYEQYF. Looking up the rest from reference TRBV28 and TRBJ2-7 gives the full variable domain: DVKVTQSSRYLVKRTGEKVFLECVQDMDHENMFWYRQDPGLGLRLIYFSYDVKMKEKGDIPEGYSVSREKKERFSLILESASTNQTSMYLCASYRTGIYEQYFGPGTRLTVT.

This chain links TRBV28 with TRBJ2-3, with D maybe TRBD2 (6 bases). Germline-derived CDR1 and CDR2 are MDHEN and SYDVKM. V gave up 4 bases and J gave up 2 bases, with 16 bases separating them. This CDR3 has 16 amino acids. This CDR3 reads CASSSPGGGATDTQYF. CDR3 in DNA: TGTGCCAGCAGTTCCCCCGGGGGTGGGGCCACAGATACGCAGTATTTT.